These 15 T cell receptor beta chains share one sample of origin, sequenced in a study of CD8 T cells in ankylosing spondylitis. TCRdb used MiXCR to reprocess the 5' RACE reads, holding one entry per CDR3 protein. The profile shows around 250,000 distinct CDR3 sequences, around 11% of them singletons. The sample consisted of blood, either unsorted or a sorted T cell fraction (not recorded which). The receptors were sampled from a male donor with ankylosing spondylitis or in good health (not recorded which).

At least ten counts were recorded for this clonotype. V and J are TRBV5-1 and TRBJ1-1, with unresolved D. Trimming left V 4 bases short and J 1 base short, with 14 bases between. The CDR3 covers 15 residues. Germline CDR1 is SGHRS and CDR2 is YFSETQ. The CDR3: CASSLYGPWNTEAFF. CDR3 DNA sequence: TGCGCCAGCAGCCTGTACGGCCCTTGGAACACTGAAGCTTTCTTT.

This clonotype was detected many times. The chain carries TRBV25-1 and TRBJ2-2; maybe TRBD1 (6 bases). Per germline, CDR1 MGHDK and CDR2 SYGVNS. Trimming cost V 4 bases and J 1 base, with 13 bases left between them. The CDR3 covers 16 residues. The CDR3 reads CASSGVAGENTGELFF. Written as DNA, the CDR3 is TGTGCCAGCAGTGGCGTGGCAGGGGAGAACACCGGGGAGCTGTTTTTT. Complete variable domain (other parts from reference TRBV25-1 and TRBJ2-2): EADIYQTPRYLVIGTGKKITLECSQTMGHDKMYWYQQDPGMELHLIHYSYGVNSTEKGDLSSESTVSRIRTEHFPLTLESARPSHTSQYLCASSGVAGENTGELFFGEGSRLTVL.

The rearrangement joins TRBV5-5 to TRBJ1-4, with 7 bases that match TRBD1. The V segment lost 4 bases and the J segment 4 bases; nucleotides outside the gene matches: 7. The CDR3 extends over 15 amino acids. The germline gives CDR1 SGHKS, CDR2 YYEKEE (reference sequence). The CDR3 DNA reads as TGTGCCAGCAGCATAGGGACAGCTTATAATGAAAAACTGTTTTTT. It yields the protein CASSIGTAYNEKLFF.

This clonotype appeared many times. The CDR3 DNA reads TGTGCCAGCTTTCCGACAGGGGTCCCAGATACGCAGTATTTT. This gives the protein CASFPTGVPDTQYF. This rearrangement joins TRBV6-1 to TRBJ2-3, with 8 bases fitting TRBD1. The length of the CDR3 is 14 residues. V shed 8 bases and J 4 bases; nucleotides not matched to a gene: 8. CDR1 is MNHNS, CDR2 SASEGT, per germline.

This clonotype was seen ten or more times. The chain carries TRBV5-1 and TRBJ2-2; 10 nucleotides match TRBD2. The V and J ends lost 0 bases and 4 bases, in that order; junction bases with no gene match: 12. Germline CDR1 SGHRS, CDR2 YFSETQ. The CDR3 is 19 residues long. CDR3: CASSLEPSGSQSSTGELFF. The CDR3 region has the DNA TGCGCCAGCAGCTTGGAGCCTAGCGGGAGTCAATCCTCCACCGGGGAGCTGTTTTTT.

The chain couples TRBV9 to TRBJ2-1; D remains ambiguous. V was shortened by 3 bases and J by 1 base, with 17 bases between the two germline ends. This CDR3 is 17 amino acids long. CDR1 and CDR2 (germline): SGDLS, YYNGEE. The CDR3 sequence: CASSAPPTNPSYNEQFF. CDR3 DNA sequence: TGTGCCAGCAGCGCACCGCCGACAAATCCATCCTACAATGAGCAGTTCTTC.

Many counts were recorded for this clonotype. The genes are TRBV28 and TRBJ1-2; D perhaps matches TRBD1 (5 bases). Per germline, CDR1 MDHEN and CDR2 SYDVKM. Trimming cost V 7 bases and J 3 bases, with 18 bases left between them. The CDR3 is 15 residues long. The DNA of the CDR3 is TGTGCCAGCACCAAATCGATCGGACATGACTATGGCTACACCTTC. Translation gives CASTKSIGHDYGYTF.

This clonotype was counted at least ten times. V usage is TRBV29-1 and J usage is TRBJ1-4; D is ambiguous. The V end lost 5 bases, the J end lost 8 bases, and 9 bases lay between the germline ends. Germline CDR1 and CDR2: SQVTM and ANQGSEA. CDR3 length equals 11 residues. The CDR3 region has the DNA TGCAGCGTTCTAGAGGAAGAAAAACTGTTTTTT. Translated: CSVLEEEKLFF.

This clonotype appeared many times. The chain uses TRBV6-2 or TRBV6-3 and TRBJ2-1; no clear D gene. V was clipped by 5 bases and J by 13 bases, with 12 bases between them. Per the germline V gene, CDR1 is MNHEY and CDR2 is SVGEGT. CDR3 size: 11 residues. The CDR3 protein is CASSQAEPQFF. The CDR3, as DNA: TGTGCCAGCAGTCAAGCTGAGCCTCAGTTCTTC.

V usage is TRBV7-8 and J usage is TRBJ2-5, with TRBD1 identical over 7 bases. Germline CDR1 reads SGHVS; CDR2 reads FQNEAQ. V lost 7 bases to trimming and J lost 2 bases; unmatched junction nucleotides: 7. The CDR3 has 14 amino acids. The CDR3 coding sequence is TGTGCCAGCACCGCACCGGGACAGCAAGAGACCCAGTACTTC. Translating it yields CASTAPGQQETQYF. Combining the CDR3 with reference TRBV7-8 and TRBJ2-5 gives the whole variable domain GAGVSQSPRYKVAKRGQDVALRCDPISGHVSLFWYQQALGQGPEFLTYFQNEAQLDKSGLPSDRFFAERPEGSVSTLKIQRTQQEDSAVYLCASTAPGQQETQYFGPGTRLLVL.

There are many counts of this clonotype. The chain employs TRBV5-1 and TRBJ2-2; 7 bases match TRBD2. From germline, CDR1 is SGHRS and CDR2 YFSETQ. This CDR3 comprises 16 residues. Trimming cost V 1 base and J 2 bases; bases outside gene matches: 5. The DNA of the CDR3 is TGCGCCAGCAGCTTGTACCCTAGCGGAAACACCGGGGAGCTGTTTTTT. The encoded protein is CASSLYPSGNTGELFF.

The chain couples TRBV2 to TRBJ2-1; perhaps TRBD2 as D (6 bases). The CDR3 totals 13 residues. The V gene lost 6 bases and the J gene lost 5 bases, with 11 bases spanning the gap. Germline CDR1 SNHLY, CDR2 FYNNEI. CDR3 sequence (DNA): TGTGCCAGCAGGGCTAGCGTCAACAATGAGCAGTTCTTC. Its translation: CASRASVNNEQFF.

CDR3 sequence reads: CASSPDPLGNTEAFF. The CDR3 DNA reads as TGCGCCAGCAGCCCGGACCCGTTGGGGAACACTGAAGCTTTCTTT. The genes are TRBV5-1 and TRBJ1-1; D not resolved. V was cut by 4 bases and J by 1 base, with 14 bases left in between. This CDR3 comprises 15 residues. Germline CDR1 is SGHRS and CDR2 is YFSETQ.

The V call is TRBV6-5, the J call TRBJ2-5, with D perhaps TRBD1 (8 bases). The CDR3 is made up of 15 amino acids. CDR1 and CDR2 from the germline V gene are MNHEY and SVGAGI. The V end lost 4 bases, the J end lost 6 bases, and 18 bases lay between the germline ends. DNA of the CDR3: TGTGCCAGCAGTTCTGCCTTACAGGGGGGGAAGACCCAGTACTTC. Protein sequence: CASSSALQGGKTQYF.

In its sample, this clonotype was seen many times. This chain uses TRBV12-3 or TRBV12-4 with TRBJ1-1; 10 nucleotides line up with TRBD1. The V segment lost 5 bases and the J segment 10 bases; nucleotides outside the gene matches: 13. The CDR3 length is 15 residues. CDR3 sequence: CASSPGGGQGITAFF. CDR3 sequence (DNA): TGTGCCAGCAGTCCGGGGGGGGGACAGGGGATAACAGCTTTCTTT.